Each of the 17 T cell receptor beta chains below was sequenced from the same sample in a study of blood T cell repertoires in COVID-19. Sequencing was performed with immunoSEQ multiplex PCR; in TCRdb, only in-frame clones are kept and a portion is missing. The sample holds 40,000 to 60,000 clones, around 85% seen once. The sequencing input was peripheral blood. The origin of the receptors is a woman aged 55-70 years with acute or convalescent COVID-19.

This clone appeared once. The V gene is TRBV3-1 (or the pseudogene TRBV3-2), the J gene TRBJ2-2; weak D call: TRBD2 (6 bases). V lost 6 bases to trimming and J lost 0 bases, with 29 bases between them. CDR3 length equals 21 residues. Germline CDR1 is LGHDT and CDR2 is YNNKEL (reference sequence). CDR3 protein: CASRKSREEDRGFANTGELFF. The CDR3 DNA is TGTGCCAGCAGAAAAAGCAGGGAAGAGGATCGGGGGTTCGCGAACACCGGGGAGCTGTTTTTT.

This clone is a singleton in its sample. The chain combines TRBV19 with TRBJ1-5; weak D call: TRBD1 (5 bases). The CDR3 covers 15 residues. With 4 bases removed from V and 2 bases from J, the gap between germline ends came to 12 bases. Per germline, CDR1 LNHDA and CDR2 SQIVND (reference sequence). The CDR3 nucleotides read TGTGCCAGTAGTACAGGGCCCGCAGGCAATCAGCCCCAGCATTTT. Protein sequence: CASSTGPAGNQPQHF.

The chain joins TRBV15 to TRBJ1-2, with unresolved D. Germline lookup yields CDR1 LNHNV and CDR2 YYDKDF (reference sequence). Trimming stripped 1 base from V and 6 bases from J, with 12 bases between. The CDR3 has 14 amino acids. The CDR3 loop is CATSRGASSDGYTF. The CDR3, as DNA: TGTGCCACCAGCAGAGGGGCCTCGTCTGATGGCTACACCTTC.

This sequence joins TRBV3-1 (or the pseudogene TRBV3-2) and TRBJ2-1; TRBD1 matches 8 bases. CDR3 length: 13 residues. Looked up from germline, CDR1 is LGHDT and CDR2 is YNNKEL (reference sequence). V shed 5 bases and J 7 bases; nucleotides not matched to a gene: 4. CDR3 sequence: CASSLRQGNEQFF. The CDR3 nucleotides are TGTGCCAGCAGCTTAAGACAGGGGAATGAGCAGTTCTTC.

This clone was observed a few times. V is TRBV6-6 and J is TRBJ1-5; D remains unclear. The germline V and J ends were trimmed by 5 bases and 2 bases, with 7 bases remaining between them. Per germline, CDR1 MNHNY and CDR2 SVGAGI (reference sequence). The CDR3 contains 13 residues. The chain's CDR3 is CASSHRGNQPQHF. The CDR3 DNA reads TGTGCCAGCAGTCACAGAGGCAATCAGCCCCAGCATTTT.

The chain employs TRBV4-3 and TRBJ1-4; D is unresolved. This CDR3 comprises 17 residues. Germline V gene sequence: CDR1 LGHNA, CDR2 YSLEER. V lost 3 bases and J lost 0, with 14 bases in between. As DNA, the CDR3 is TGCGCCAGCAGCCATCTTACCCTTACAGCAACTAATGAAAAACTGTTTTTT. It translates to CASSHLTLTATNEKLFF.

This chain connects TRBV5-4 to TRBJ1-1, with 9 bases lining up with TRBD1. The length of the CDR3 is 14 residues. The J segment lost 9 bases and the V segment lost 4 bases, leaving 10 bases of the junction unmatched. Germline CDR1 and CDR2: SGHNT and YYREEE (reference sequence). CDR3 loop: CASSLGQGKVKAFF. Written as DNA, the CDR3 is TGTGCCAGCAGCCTAGGACAGGGGAAGGTTAAAGCTTTCTTT.

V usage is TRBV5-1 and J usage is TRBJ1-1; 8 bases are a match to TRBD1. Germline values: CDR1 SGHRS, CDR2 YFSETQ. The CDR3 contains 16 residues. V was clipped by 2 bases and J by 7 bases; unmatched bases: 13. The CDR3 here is CASSFRPDRVNNEAFF. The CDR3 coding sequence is TGCGCCAGCAGCTTTCGTCCGGACAGGGTTAATAATGAAGCTTTCTTT.

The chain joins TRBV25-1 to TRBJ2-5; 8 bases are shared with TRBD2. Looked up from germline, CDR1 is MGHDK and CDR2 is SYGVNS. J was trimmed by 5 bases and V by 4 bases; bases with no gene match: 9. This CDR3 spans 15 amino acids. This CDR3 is CASSGFQREMETQYF. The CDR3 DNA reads TGTGCCAGCAGTGGATTCCAGCGGGAGATGGAGACCCAGTACTTC.

CDR3 sequence: CASSYDSGEQFF. In DNA, the CDR3 is TGTGCCAGCAGCTACGACTCGGGTGAGCAGTTCTTC. The rearrangement joins TRBV5-4 to TRBJ2-1; unclear D gene. The CDR3 extends over 12 amino acids. The V end lost 3 bases, the J end lost 9 bases, and 10 bases lay between the germline ends. In germline, CDR1 is SGHNT, CDR2 YYREEE (reference sequence).

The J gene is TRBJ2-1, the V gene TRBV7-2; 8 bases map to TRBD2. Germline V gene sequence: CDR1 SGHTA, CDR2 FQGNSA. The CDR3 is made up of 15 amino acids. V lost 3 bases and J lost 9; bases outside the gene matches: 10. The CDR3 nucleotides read TGTGCCAGCAGCTTTGGCGAGCGGGAGTGGGGTGAGCAGTTCTTC. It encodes CASSFGEREWGEQFF.

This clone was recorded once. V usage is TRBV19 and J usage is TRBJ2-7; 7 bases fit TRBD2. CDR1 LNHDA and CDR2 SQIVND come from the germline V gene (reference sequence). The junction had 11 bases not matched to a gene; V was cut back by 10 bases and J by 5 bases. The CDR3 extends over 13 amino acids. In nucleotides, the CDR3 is TGTGCCACCCAGGGAGGGAGTAGCGACGAGCAGTACTTC. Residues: CATQGGSSDEQYF.

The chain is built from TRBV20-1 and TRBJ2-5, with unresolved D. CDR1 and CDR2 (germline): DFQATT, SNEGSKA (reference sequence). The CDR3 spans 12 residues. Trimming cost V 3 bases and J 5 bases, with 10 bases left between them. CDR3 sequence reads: CSASAEWETQYF. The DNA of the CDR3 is TGCAGTGCTAGTGCAGAATGGGAGACCCAGTACTTC.

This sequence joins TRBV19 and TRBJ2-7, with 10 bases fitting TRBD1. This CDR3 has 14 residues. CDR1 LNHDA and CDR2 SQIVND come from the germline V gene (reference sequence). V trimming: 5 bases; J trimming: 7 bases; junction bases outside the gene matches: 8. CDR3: CASSAYGDRGEQYF. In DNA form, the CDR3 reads TGTGCCAGTAGTGCGTACGGGGACAGGGGAGAGCAGTACTTC. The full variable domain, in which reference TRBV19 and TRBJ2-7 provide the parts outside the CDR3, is DGGITQSPKYLFRKEGQNVTLSCEQNLNHDAMYWYRQDPGQGLRLIYYSQIVNDFQKGDIAEGYSVSREKKESFPLTVTSAQKNPTAFYLCASSAYGDRGEQYFGPGTRLTVT.

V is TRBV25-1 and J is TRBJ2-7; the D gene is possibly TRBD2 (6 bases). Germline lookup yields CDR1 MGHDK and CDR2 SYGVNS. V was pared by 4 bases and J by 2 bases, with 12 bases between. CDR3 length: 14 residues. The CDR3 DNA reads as TGTGCCAGCAGTGCACCCGGGACTCCCTACGAGCAGTACTTC. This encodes CASSAPGTPYEQYF.

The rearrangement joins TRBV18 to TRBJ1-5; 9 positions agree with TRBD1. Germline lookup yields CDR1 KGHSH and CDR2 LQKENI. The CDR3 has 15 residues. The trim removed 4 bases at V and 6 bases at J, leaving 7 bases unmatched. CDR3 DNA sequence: TGTGCCAGCTCACGGACAGGGGAAGGCTCTCAGCCCCAGCATTTT. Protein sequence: CASSRTGEGSQPQHF.

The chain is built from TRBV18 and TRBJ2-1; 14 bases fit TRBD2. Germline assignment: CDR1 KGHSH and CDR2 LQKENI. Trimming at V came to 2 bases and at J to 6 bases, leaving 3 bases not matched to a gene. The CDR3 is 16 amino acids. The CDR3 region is CASSPRTSGRSNEQFF. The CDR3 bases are TGTGCCAGCTCACCAAGGACTAGCGGGAGGTCCAATGAGCAGTTCTTC.